Following are 19 T cell receptor beta chains from one sample sequenced in a study of T cell repertoires in cytomegalovirus infection (dated by TCRdb to between 2019 and 2020). TCRdb shows the sequencer as Illumina HiSeq 1500. TCRdb took the public reads, trimmed them with fastp at Q25, ran MiXCR for clone calling and kept in-frame beta chains. One record per CDR3 amino acid sequence lists the most common genes and DNA. The sample yields approximately 250,000 distinct CDR3 sequences; around 6.6% were counted once. Of the sample, around 6% is held by the ten largest clones. The sequencing sample was made of PBMCs. The source of these receptors is a human donor in good health (CMV status not recorded). Some clones in this sample may be carry-over from other donors' samples.

There are many counts of this clonotype. V gene TRBV7-2 combines with J gene TRBJ1-5; no clear D gene. Germline V CDR1 and CDR2: SGHTA, FQGNSA. The CDR3 loop spans 15 amino acids. The ends were cut back, 1 base at V and 4 bases at J, with 11 bases in the middle. The CDR3 region is CASSLVASGNQPQHF. As DNA, the CDR3 is TGTGCCAGCAGCTTAGTGGCGTCAGGTAATCAGCCCCAGCATTTT.

This clonotype was detected ten times or more. This chain joins TRBV20-1 and TRBJ2-3; TRBD2 matches at 11 bases. Trimming removed 5 bases from V and 5 bases from J; junction bases left unmatched: 12. This CDR3 region has 16 residues. In germline, CDR1 is DFQATT, CDR2 SNEGSKA (reference sequence). The CDR3, as DNA: TGCAGTGCTCCTGATTTTAGCGGGGGGGCCGGAGATACGCAGTATTTT. Residues: CSAPDFSGGAGDTQYF.

This clonotype was seen many times. The chain links TRBV7-2 to TRBJ2-3, with TRBD2 matching over 7 bases. This CDR3 has 13 residues. After removal of 5 bases from V and 5 bases from J, the junction contained 4 bases not matched to a gene. The germline V gene has CDR1 SGHTA and CDR2 FQGNSA. The CDR3 is CASSQTSLDTQYF. The DNA for the CDR3 is TGTGCCAGCAGCCAGACTAGCTTAGATACGCAGTATTTT.

At least ten counts were recorded for this clonotype. The chain recombines TRBV20-1 with TRBJ2-1; TRBD1 aligns across 10 bases. CDR3 length: 17 amino acids. CDR1 and CDR2 (germline): DFQATT, SNEGSKA (reference sequence). The trim removed 1 base at V and 2 bases at J, leaving 8 bases unmatched. The CDR3 region is CSARAIAGQGTYNEQFF. In nucleotides, the CDR3 is TGCAGTGCTAGAGCCATCGCGGGACAGGGGACCTACAATGAGCAGTTCTTC.

Ten or more counts support this clonotype. The chain joins TRBV28 to TRBJ1-6; 8 bases match TRBD1. The junction had 15 bases not matched to a gene; V was cut back by 6 bases and J by 14 bases. The CDR3 spans 15 residues. Germline lookup yields CDR1 MDHEN and CDR2 SYDVKM. CDR3 protein: CASRYQGARGVTLHF. CDR3 sequence (DNA): TGTGCCAGCAGATATCAGGGGGCCCGCGGTGTAACCCTCCACTTT.

This clonotype has ten or more counts. This chain joins TRBV7-2 and TRBJ2-5; a possible D gene is TRBD2 (6 bases). This CDR3 region has 14 residues. The germline V gene has CDR1 SGHTA and CDR2 FQGNSA. The V gene lost 5 bases and the J gene lost 5 bases, with 15 bases spanning the gap. This CDR3 is CASSPRTGVETQYF. Written as DNA, the CDR3 is TGTGCCAGCAGCCCTAGGACGGGGGTGGAGACCCAGTACTTC.

This clonotype was counted at least ten times. The chain employs TRBV20-1 and TRBJ2-5; TRBD2 might be the D (6 bases). The CDR3 totals 14 residues. Germline CDR1 reads DFQATT; CDR2 reads SNEGSKA (reference sequence). Deletions cut 5 bases from V and 0 bases from J, with 13 bases between. In DNA, the CDR3 is TGCAGTGCTTGCGGGACCTTTTACCAAGAGACCCAGTACTTC. This encodes CSACGTFYQETQYF.

This clonotype showed up many times. The chain uses TRBV19 and TRBJ1-1; D is undetermined. From germline, CDR1 is LNHDA and CDR2 SQIVND (reference sequence). The length of the CDR3 is 13 residues. The V end was cut by 3 bases, the J end by 6 bases, with 11 bases between. In nucleotides, the CDR3 is TGTGCCAGTAGTATGAAATTGAGGGCTGAAGCTTTCTTT. It specifies CASSMKLRAEAFF.

In this sample, this clonotype turned up many times. The CDR3 nucleotides are TGCAGTGCTCGGAGGGGGTCTGGAAACACCATATATTTT. Protein sequence: CSARRGSGNTIYF. The chain is built from TRBV20-1 and TRBJ1-3; D perhaps matches TRBD1 (6 bases). The V and J ends lost 5 bases and 1 base respectively, with 9 bases between them. Germline CDR1 and CDR2: DFQATT and SNEGSKA (reference sequence). The CDR3 has 13 amino acids.

The CDR3 loop is CASSFPGHRKINTEAFF. The CDR3 bases are TGTGCCAGCAGCTTTCCGGGACATAGGAAGATAAACACTGAAGCTTTCTTT. The rearrangement joins TRBV12-3 or TRBV12-4 to TRBJ1-1; D is possibly TRBD1 (6 bases). The CDR3 runs to 17 residues. V was pared by 6 bases and J by 2 bases, with 22 bases between.

The rearrangement links TRBV6-5 to TRBJ1-2; maybe TRBD1 (5 bases). Trimming took 6 bases from V and 0 from J, leaving 5 bases between them. Germline V gene lookup returns CDR1 MNHEY and CDR2 SVGAGI. The CDR3 contains 12 residues. The CDR3 DNA sequence: TGTGCCAGCAGCAGGGCTAACTATGGCTACACCTTC. This gives the protein CASSRANYGYTF.

This clonotype was seen repeatedly, ten times or more. V is TRBV3-1 and J is TRBJ1-6; 7 nucleotides line up with TRBD1. With V trimmed by 4 bases and J by 8 bases, 5 bases remained unmatched. The germline gives CDR1 LGHDT, CDR2 YNNKEL (reference sequence). The CDR3 consists of 14 residues. The CDR3 sequence is CASSLQGRDSPLHF. CDR3 bases: TGTGCCAGCAGCCTACAGGGGAGGGATTCACCCCTCCACTTT.

This clonotype occurred a few times. This rearrangement joins TRBV3-1 to TRBJ2-1, with D perhaps TRBD1 or TRBD2 (5 bases each). V lost 1 base and J lost 5, with 12 bases in between. The CDR3 runs 15 residues. The V gene's germline CDR1 is LGHDT and CDR2 YNNKEL (reference sequence). The CDR3 DNA is TGTGCCAGCAGCCAAGCGGGACGGATACACAATGAGCAGTTCTTC. Amino acids: CASSQAGRIHNEQFF.

There are many counts of this clonotype. V usage is TRBV30 and J usage is TRBJ2-5; no firm D call. The CDR3 is made up of 13 amino acids. Germline assignment: CDR1 GTSNPN and CDR2 SVGIG (reference sequence). Trimming took 0 bases from V and 3 from J, leaving 8 bases between them. The CDR3 loop reads CAWSVRQKETQYF. CDR3 sequence (DNA): TGTGCCTGGAGTGTACGGCAGAAAGAGACCCAGTACTTC.

J is TRBJ2-5 and V is TRBV6-2 or TRBV6-3, with a weak D call TRBD2 (6 bases). The CDR3 consists of 15 residues. V lost 4 bases and J lost 1, with 13 bases in between. Germline V lookup: CDR1 MNHEY, CDR2 SVGEGT. The CDR3 here is CASSWSGLVQETQYF. The CDR3 nucleotides read TGTGCCAGCAGTTGGAGCGGGCTAGTCCAAGAGACCCAGTACTTC.

This clonotype was counted at least ten times. The rearrangement links TRBV7-2 to TRBJ2-7; 7 bases line up with TRBD2. The CDR3 length is 14 residues. The V segment lost 4 bases and the J segment 2 bases; nucleotides outside the gene matches: 5. CDR1 and CDR2 (germline): SGHTA, FQGNSA. DNA for the CDR3: TGTGCCAGCAGCTCGCCGGGGGGACCCTACGAGCAGTACTTC. Translation: CASSSPGGPYEQYF. The full variable domain, rest sourced from reference TRBV7-2 and TRBJ2-7, is GAGVSQSPSNKVTEKGKDVELRCDPISGHTALYWYRQSLGQGLEFLIYFQGNSAPDKSGLPSDRFSAERTGGSVSTLTIQRTQQEDSAVYLCASSSPGGPYEQYFGPGTRLTVT.

This clonotype was seen many times. This sequence joins TRBV24-1 and TRBJ2-1; perhaps TRBD1 as D (6 bases). The CDR3 loop spans 15 amino acids. V dropped 3 bases and J dropped 1 base, with 9 bases sitting between them. Germline V gene data show CDR1 as KGHDR and CDR2 as SFDVKD. The CDR3 here is CATSDVQGSYNEQFF. The CDR3 DNA is TGTGCCACCAGTGATGTACAGGGTTCCTACAATGAGCAGTTCTTC.

This clonotype was observed at least ten times. The CDR3 protein is CAISGVFGQGATEAFF. As DNA, the CDR3 is TGTGCCATCAGCGGGGTGTTTGGGCAGGGGGCTACTGAAGCTTTCTTT. The chain is built from TRBV10-3 and TRBJ1-1; 8 bases line up with TRBD1. Germline V gene data show CDR1 as ENHRY and CDR2 as SYGVKD. The CDR3 is made up of 16 amino acids. V shed 6 bases, J shed 5 bases, and the junction held 14 bases outside the gene matches.

Many counts were recorded for this clonotype. The CDR3 nucleotides are TGTGCCAGCAGCTTACACGGGGTTGGAAACACCATATATTTT. Amino acids: CASSLHGVGNTIYF. This rearrangement joins TRBV7-2 to TRBJ1-3; D unclear. Between the trimmed V and J ends, which lost 2 bases and 3 bases, there was a span of 8 bases. The CDR3 is made up of 14 amino acids. Germline V lookup: CDR1 SGHTA, CDR2 FQGNSA.